This T cell receptor beta chain emerged from a study of blood T cell repertoires in COVID-19 (TCRdb year 2020). Background on the whole study: Recovered participants in ImmuneRACE Cohort 3 were defined as having two consecutive negative NP/OP PCR tests, clearance from a healthcare professional, or resolution of symptoms. Samples from collaborators originated in the United States, Italy and Spain and spanned both the acute and convalescent phases of COVID-19. The material from the prospective study consisted of cDNA or gDNA derived from T cells, B-cell-depleted T cells, or PBMCs. Subjects who had been exposed to COVID-19, were actively infected with it, or had recovered from it provided the deeply sampled blood TCRbeta repertoires that made up the dataset. The repertoires were made available in a free public database intended to serve as a resource for research on the immune response to SARS-CoV-2. Samples were obtained from the ongoing ImmuneRACE study (first 160 participants) and from 1,200 or so subjects provided by 6 global collaborators. Sample metadata almost always included a de-identified subject ID, COVID-19 status, age in years and sex. Where available, HLA class I and class II types were taken from metadata supplied by the sample provider and were not determined by assay-based typing. The investigation overall reported the following: Clinical and demographic metadata were provided uncurated, with the amount varying by source and participant.

TCRbeta CDR3 regions were amplified from genomic DNA by means of the immunoSEQ Assay, a bias-controlled multiplex PCR. Per the source publication's procedure: The number of nucleated cells in each sample was estimated from the amplification of reference gene primers within the assay. To quantify the absolute abundance of each unique TCRbeta CDR3 rearrangement, sequence reads were collapsed and filtered. For each sample, productive Simpson clonality was calculated as the square root of Simpson's diversity index across productive rearrangements. TCRdb limited this immuneACCESS table to in-frame rearrangements with V and J called. A share of clones is missing; checked studies link under half to unresolved V genes, and the rest is unexplained. That table is the source of V, J and clone size, and D and trimming were worked out from the DNA. Recorded for this sample are 200,000 to 250,000 clones; less than 90% of them occurred a single time. The top ten hold 3% to 3.5% of the sample.

A note on this clone: What antigen it recognizes has not been identified. No qualities accompany the bases; no much larger clone lies one base away.

Enrolling through a virtual design, the prospective study's participants ranged in age from roughly 18 to 95 years and lived across roughly 24 United States geographic areas. In the prospective study, cohorts were assigned on the basis of participant-reported clinical history obtained from a screening survey and a study questionnaire. Each participant in the prospective study had whole blood, serum and a nasopharyngeal or oropharyngeal swab collected by mobile phlebotomists. Participants in the prospective study had the option to provide additional blood draws and questionnaires over a 2-month period. Blood samples from the prospective study were shipped frozen or at room temperature prior to DNA extraction. The sequence was obtained from a woman aged 45-60 years in a cohort exposed to, infected with or recovered from COVID-19 (not recorded which). The sample consisted of PBMCs or T cells enriched from blood (not recorded which).

The nucleotide sequence reads TGTGCCAGCAGCTTGTATCGGGGGGGCATGACAGATACGCAGTATTTT. This yields the protein CASSLYRGGMTDTQYF. The chain joins TRBV7-9 to TRBJ2-3; 8 nucleotides in the junction match TRBD2. In the germline V gene (reference sequence), CDR1 corresponds to SEHNR and CDR2 to FQNEAQ. Germline trimming: 3 bases from V, 3 bases from J; junction bases outside gene matches: 8. The CDR3 measures 16 amino acids from cysteine to phenylalanine. The CDR3 DNA has 48 bases and is translated from base 1.